The count of the clone carrying this TCR beta chain is one. Its antigen is unknown. These data are taken from a study of shared clonotypes between healthy human individuals. Points from the study as a whole: About 5% of naive CD4 clonotypes were shared across several donors.

Naive CD8 cells lacked CD45RO, underwent positive selection for CCR7 and left out terminally differentiated effector memory CD45RA+ cells. Healthy HIV-negative adults without recent acute infections or vaccinations served as donors. The DNA input per sorted-subset replicate PCR was 200 ng, corresponding to tens of thousands of T cell genomes. In the original workflow: Junction-only sequences produced by ImmunoSEQ had no quality scores, so filtering differed. Measured with immunoSEQ multiplex PCR; TCRdb has only the in-frame clones, and not every one. For V, J and clone size, that table is used; D and trimming come from the DNA. The sample gives approximately 650,000 clones, over 95% of which show up once; over 0.09% is in the top ten. This CDR3 is 16 amino acids long. Germline V lookup: CDR1 MNHEY, CDR2 SMNVEV (reference sequence). Trimming stripped 3 bases from V and 0 bases from J, with 14 bases between.

This receptor was obtained from a woman aged 30 to 39 in good health. The J gene is TRBJ1-1, the V gene TRBV27; D possibly corresponds to TRBD1 (5 bases). Specimen: naive CD8+ T cells sorted from blood. The CDR3 is CASSFRLIRVNTEAFF. The CDR3 bases are TGTGCCAGCAGTTTTAGACTCATCAGGGTGAACACTGAAGCTTTCTTT.